The 30 T cell receptor beta chains presented below share a single source sample, sequenced in a study of cytomegalovirus exposure and HLA in healthy donors. The study ran its PCR with 60 Vbeta and 13 Jbeta primers. TCRdb's copy holds only in-frame clones and misses some; the assay was immunoSEQ multiplex PCR. This sample has about 200,000 clones; approximately 80% occur once, and the top ten carry 2.9%. Sample: PBMCs. These receptors were obtained from a man aged 25-45 years in good health and CMV-seronegative.

The CDR3 DNA follows: TGTGCCAGCAGCGAGACAGGGGCAACCTACGAGCAGTACTTC. Translating gives CASSETGATYEQYF. This rearrangement joins TRBV9 to TRBJ2-7, with TRBD1 matching over 8 bases. V lost 3 bases and J lost 2; bases outside the gene matches: 4. This CDR3 contains 14 residues. The germline V gene has CDR1 SGDLS and CDR2 YYNGEE.

This clone appeared a single time. The chain recombines TRBV10-3 with TRBJ2-1; no clear D gene. The CDR3 is 14 amino acids. Germline loops: CDR1 ENHRY, CDR2 SYGVKD. V lost 4 bases and J 5 bases, leaving 12 bases between the germline ends. In DNA form, the CDR3 reads TGTGCCATCAGTGGCCACACGCAGAACAATGAGCAGTTCTTC. It specifies CAISGHTQNNEQFF.

The DNA for the CDR3 is TGCAGCGTTGCCCAGGTGATTGGGGGCTACACCTTC. It codes for CSVAQVIGGYTF. The rearrangement joins TRBV29-1 to TRBJ1-2; D uncertain. Germline-derived CDR1 and CDR2 are SQVTM and ANQGSEA. Trimming shortened V by 4 bases and J by 8 bases, and 14 bases separated the two germline ends. This CDR3 spans 12 amino acids.

This clone has more than one count but fewer than ten. This chain connects TRBV2 to TRBJ2-7; a weak D match, TRBD1 (5 bases). Between the trimmed V and J ends, which lost 3 bases and 7 bases, there was a span of 19 bases. The CDR3 runs to 15 residues. CDR1 is SNHLY and CDR2 is FYNNEI in the germline V gene. For the CDR3, the DNA is TGTGCCAGCAGTGATGAAGTAGGGGTTTCGAGGGAGCAGTACTTC. Translating gives CASSDEVGVSREQYF.

This clone was seen a single time. This chain joins TRBV29-1 and TRBJ1-5; D is possibly TRBD1 (6 bases). Germline lookup yields CDR1 SQVTM and CDR2 ANQGSEA. Trimming took 6 bases from V and 7 from J, leaving 16 bases between them. CDR3 length equals 13 residues. The CDR3 spells CSVTEGVWQPQHF. Written as DNA, the CDR3 is TGCAGCGTGACTGAGGGGGTATGGCAGCCCCAGCATTTT.

The chain carries TRBV4-2 and TRBJ2-5; possible D gene TRBD2, 5 bases. This CDR3 contains 14 residues. The V end was cut by 1 base, the J end by 1 base, with 7 bases between. CDR1 is LGHNA and CDR2 is YNFKEQ in the germline V gene. CDR3 in DNA: TGTGCCAGCAGCCAAGTGAGCGGCCAAGAGACCCAGTACTTC. This gives the protein CASSQVSGQETQYF.

The genes are TRBV7-3 and TRBJ1-1; D remains unclear. V lost 6 bases and J 1 base, leaving 9 bases between the germline ends. Germline CDR1 is SGHTA and CDR2 is FQGTGA. The CDR3 loop spans 13 amino acids. Here the CDR3 reads CASSFTENTEAFF. CDR3 sequence (DNA): TGTGCCAGCAGTTTTACAGAGAACACTGAAGCTTTCTTT.

Here the CDR3 reads CATSRVREANSPLHF. CDR3 bases: TGTGCCACCAGCAGAGTGCGTGAGGCCAATTCACCCCTCCACTTT. The rearrangement links TRBV15 to TRBJ1-6; D remains ambiguous. The CDR3 covers 15 residues. Trimming cost V 1 base and J 7 bases, with 11 bases left between them. Germline CDR1 reads LNHNV; CDR2 reads YYDKDF (reference sequence).

CDR3 sequence: CASTPTQGAGYTF. The CDR3 nucleotides read TGTGCCAGCACCCCCACCCAGGGGGCTGGCTACACCTTC. V and J are TRBV6-6 and TRBJ1-2, with TRBD1 matching over 8 bases. Trimming took 7 bases from V and 7 from J; bases not matched to a gene: 8. Germline assignment: CDR1 MNHNY and CDR2 SVGAGI (reference sequence). This CDR3 spans 13 amino acids.

This rearrangement joins TRBV9 to TRBJ1-1; D is ambiguous. This CDR3 is 17 amino acids long. The ends were cut back, 0 bases at V and 1 base at J, with 16 bases in the middle. In germline, CDR1 is SGDLS, CDR2 YYNGEE. The CDR3 DNA reads TGTGCCAGCAGCGTAGCGCCCCAGGTCTTTGGGAACACTGAAGCTTTCTTT. Its translation: CASSVAPQVFGNTEAFF.

This chain joins TRBV28 and TRBJ2-1, with 9 bases identical to TRBD2. Looked up from germline, CDR1 is MDHEN and CDR2 is SYDVKM. This CDR3 region has 17 residues. Losses at the gene ends were 2 bases for V and 5 bases for J; bases not matched to a gene: 10. The CDR3 DNA follows: TGTGCCAGCAGTTTACCAACTAGCGGCGGGGGGGACAATGAGCAGTTCTTC. This encodes CASSLPTSGGGDNEQFF.

The CDR3 sequence is CASSLGLAGEQFF. CDR3 sequence (DNA): TGTGCCAGCAGCCTTGGACTAGCCGGTGAGCAGTTCTTC. The rearrangement joins TRBV6-5 to TRBJ2-1; TRBD2 agrees at 8 bases. CDR3 length: 13 residues. Germline V CDR1 and CDR2: MNHEY, SVGAGI. The V and J ends lost 6 bases and 9 bases, in that order; junction bases with no gene match: 7.

V is TRBV28 and J is TRBJ2-2, with 9 bases fitting TRBD1. The CDR3 is 15 residues long. The V gene's germline CDR1 is MDHEN and CDR2 SYDVKM. The junction had 9 bases not matched to a gene; V was cut back by 8 bases and J by 5 bases. The DNA of the CDR3 is TGTGCCAGCTCAAGAGGGGGGACAGGGACCGGGGAGCTGTTTTTT. Translated: CASSRGGTGTGELFF.

The chain is built from TRBV5-1 and TRBJ1-5; 9 nucleotides agree with TRBD1. V shed 0 bases, J shed 2 bases, and the junction held 0 bases outside the gene matches. In germline, CDR1 is SGHRS, CDR2 YFSETQ. CDR3 length: 15 amino acids. This CDR3 is CASSLGTGGNQPQHF. CDR3 bases: TGCGCCAGCAGCTTGGGGACAGGGGGCAATCAGCCCCAGCATTTT.

This clone turned up a few times. This rearrangement joins TRBV19 to TRBJ1-1, with a possible D match to TRBD1 (5 bases). V was cut by 3 bases and J by 5 bases, with 13 bases left in between. Germline CDR1 reads LNHDA; CDR2 reads SQIVND (reference sequence). The CDR3 is 14 residues long. The CDR3 DNA reads as TGTGCCAGTAGTATGAGAAGGGGTGGAACTGAAGCTTTCTTT. Translating it yields CASSMRRGGTEAFF.

This rearrangement joins TRBV4-2 to TRBJ2-3, with D maybe TRBD2 (7 bases). Germline CDR1 is LGHNA and CDR2 is YNFKEQ. The V end lost 0 bases, the J end lost 4 bases, and 14 bases lay between the germline ends. The CDR3 is 16 residues long. In DNA form, the CDR3 reads TGTGCCAGCAGCCAAGATTGGGGGGCGGGGGCAGATACGCAGTATTTT. Translation gives CASSQDWGAGADTQYF.

The rearrangement joins TRBV6-1 to TRBJ1-2; D unresolved. The CDR3 consists of 12 residues. The germline V gene has CDR1 MNHNS and CDR2 SASEGT. Trimming took 6 bases from V and 6 from J, leaving 11 bases between them. This CDR3 is CASSLRGDGYTF. DNA of the CDR3: TGTGCCAGCAGCCTGCGGGGTGATGGCTACACCTTC.

Concerning this clone itself: Relative to the germline gene, one junction end is altered; a read error may explain this. This rearrangement joins TRBV28 to TRBJ2-5; maybe TRBD1 (6 bases). In germline, CDR1 is MDHEN, CDR2 SYDVKM. The CDR3 covers 14 residues. CDR3 amino acids: CASSPTPGQGTQYF. Here the CDR3 DNA reads TGTGCCAGCAGTCCAACGCCGGGACAAGGGACCCAGTACTTC. The complete variable domain, with remaining parts taken from reference TRBV28 and TRBJ2-5, reads DVKVTQSSRYLVKRTGEKVFLECVQDMDHENMFWYRQDPGLGLRLIYFSYDVKMKEKGDIPEGYSVSREKKERFSLILESASTNQTSMYLCASSPTPGQGTQYFGPGTRLLVL.

V and J are TRBV28 and TRBJ2-3; D may be TRBD1 (5 bases). The length of the CDR3 is 15 residues. V was pared by 7 bases and J by 1 base, with 15 bases between. Germline values: CDR1 MDHEN, CDR2 SYDVKM. Here the CDR3 reads CASTAGKVGTDTQYF. In nucleotides, the CDR3 is TGTGCCAGCACAGCAGGGAAGGTCGGCACAGATACGCAGTATTTT.

The chain combines TRBV6-5 with TRBJ2-3, with D maybe TRBD2 (5 bases). With 2 bases removed from V and 7 bases from J, the gap between germline ends came to 19 bases. The CDR3 has 16 amino acids. Germline CDR1 is MNHEY and CDR2 is SVGAGI. CDR3 amino acids: CASSYPKWELHYTQYF. In DNA form, the CDR3 reads TGTGCCAGCAGTTACCCCAAGTGGGAGCTCCATTATACGCAGTATTTT.

The CDR3 loop is CASSQDEWFRGPHEQYF. CDR3 sequence (DNA): TGCGCCAGCAGCCAAGACGAGTGGTTCAGGGGGCCCCACGAGCAGTACTTC. The chain recombines TRBV4-1 with TRBJ2-7; 8 nucleotides align to TRBD1. The germline CDR1 and CDR2 sequences are MGHRA and YSYEKL. V lost 0 bases to trimming and J lost 5 bases; unmatched junction nucleotides: 12. This CDR3 contains 17 residues.

V is TRBV14 and J is TRBJ2-1, with 9 bases matching TRBD1. V was clipped by 1 base and J by 0 bases; unmatched bases: 10. This CDR3 is 19 amino acids long. Germline-derived CDR1 and CDR2 are SGHDN and FVKESK. The CDR3 nucleotides are TGTGCCAGCAGCCAAGGGACAGGGGCATCCCTTAGCTCCTACAATGAGCAGTTCTTC. This gives the protein CASSQGTGASLSSYNEQFF. Full variable domain (outside the CDR3, taken from reference TRBV14 and TRBJ2-1): EAGVTQFPSHSVIEKGQTVTLRCDPISGHDNLYWYRRVMGKEIKFLLHFVKESKQDESGMPNNRFLAERTGGTYSTLKVQPAELEDSGVYFCASSQGTGASLSSYNEQFFGPGTRLTVL.

J is TRBJ1-1 and V is TRBV28; TRBD1 is a possible D gene (6 bases). This CDR3 region has 15 residues. CDR1 MDHEN and CDR2 SYDVKM come from the germline V gene. The V gene lost 5 bases and the J gene lost 1 base, with 14 bases spanning the gap. The CDR3 DNA reads as TGTGCCAGCAGTCTCGCTCAGGGGTGGAACACTGAAGCTTTCTTT. It codes for CASSLAQGWNTEAFF.

This rearrangement joins TRBV5-1 to TRBJ2-2; the match to TRBD1 covers 7 bases. The V gene end was trimmed by 4 bases and the J gene end by 7 bases; junction bases not matched to a gene: 7. CDR1 SGHRS and CDR2 YFSETQ come from the germline V gene. This CDR3 has 14 amino acids. The CDR3 spells CASSAGTAHGELFF. The CDR3 nucleotides are TGCGCCAGCAGCGCCGGGACAGCCCACGGGGAGCTGTTTTTT.

The CDR3 nucleotides read TGTGCCAGTAGTATAGATCTCTTACCAGGGGGTGCTAACTATGGCTACACCTTC. It codes for CASSIDLLPGGANYGYTF. This chain uses TRBV19 with TRBJ1-2; TRBD1 aligns across 7 bases. The CDR3 is 18 residues long. V shed 0 bases, J shed 0 bases, and the junction held 10 bases outside the gene matches. Germline lookup yields CDR1 LNHDA and CDR2 SQIVND (reference sequence). Combining the CDR3 with reference TRBV19 and TRBJ1-2 gives the whole variable domain DGGITQSPKYLFRKEGQNVTLSCEQNLNHDAMYWYRQDPGQGLRLIYYSQIVNDFQKGDIAEGYSVSREKKESFPLTVTSAQKNPTAFYLCASSIDLLPGGANYGYTFGSGTRLTVV.

The chain couples TRBV7-9 to TRBJ2-3; maybe TRBD1 (6 bases). This CDR3 spans 14 amino acids. V lost 0 bases, J lost 3 bases, and 7 bases lay in between. Germline CDR1 and CDR2: SEHNR and FQNEAQ (reference sequence). The CDR3 reads CASSLAGATDTQYF. CDR3 sequence (DNA): TGTGCCAGCAGCTTAGCGGGGGCTACAGATACGCAGTATTTT.

This clone has just a few counts. This chain connects TRBV5-1 to TRBJ2-5; D is uncertain. Trimming took off 4 bases at V and 1 base at J, with 11 bases between the two ends. Germline V lookup: CDR1 SGHRS, CDR2 YFSETQ. The CDR3 sequence is 14 residues long. The CDR3 loop is CASSLRVPQETQYF. The CDR3 region has the DNA TGCGCCAGCAGCCTCCGGGTCCCCCAAGAGACCCAGTACTTC.

V is TRBV27 and J is TRBJ2-7; 10 positions agree with TRBD1. Trimming took 6 bases from V and 3 from J; bases not matched to a gene: 2. The CDR3 sequence is 13 residues long. Germline-derived CDR1 and CDR2 are MNHEY and SMNVEV (reference sequence). The CDR3, as DNA: TGTGCCAGCAGAGACAGGGGGCTCTACGAGCAGTACTTC. Amino acids: CASRDRGLYEQYF.

This chain joins TRBV19 and TRBJ1-6; no clear D gene. V lost 3 bases, J lost 7 bases, and 13 bases lay in between. Germline-derived CDR1 and CDR2 are LNHDA and SQIVND (reference sequence). This CDR3 has 15 amino acids. CDR3 coding DNA: TGTGCCAGTAGTATCGACCGGGAACGGAATTCACCCCTCCACTTT. Protein product: CASSIDRERNSPLHF.

The CDR3 nucleotides are TGTGCCAGCAGTCAGCGACAGGGTTTGGTCACTGAAGCTTTCTTT. Its protein is CASSQRQGLVTEAFF. The chain is built from TRBV28 and TRBJ1-1, with 7 bases identical to TRBD1. Trimming removed 5 bases from V and 4 bases from J; junction bases left unmatched: 10. This CDR3 spans 15 amino acids. Germline CDR1 and CDR2: MDHEN and SYDVKM.